A single T cell receptor (beta chain) is shown here with its context. The antigen it binds to is not known. Sequencing was performed on an Illumina HiSeq 2000. 5'RACE template switching, by which a universal primer site and unique molecular identifiers were added, was used to make TCR beta cDNA libraries. cDNA synthesis was primed from the TCR beta constant segment and was followed by two successive PCR amplification steps. The authors' pipeline ran thus. MIGEC handled demultiplexing of the reads and grouping by UMI, while MiTCR was used to assemble and quantify clonotypes. To remove erroneous sequences, TCR cDNA sequences were retained only when supported by two or more reads. The tcR package was used for downstream repertoire analysis, and clonotypes were matched across fractions by CDR3 nucleotide sequence plus V segment. Antigen specificity was annotated against VDJdb with VDJmatch, allowing one amino acid substitution in CDR3. The reads were reprocessed in TCRdb, with one entry per CDR3 protein sequence and no accompanying DNA. The V and J calls reflect TCRdb's pipeline rather than the authors' work. The sample table gives about 390,000 distinct CDR3 sequences. The ten largest account for about 11% of the sample.

The germline V gene (reference sequence) yields LNHNV for CDR1 and YYDKDF for CDR2. The CDR3 goes from the cysteine to the phenylalanine over 16 residues. Only the protein is available. This record comes from a study of T cells expressing NK-cell markers (dated by TCRdb to about 2020). Broadly, across the study: Three sorted T-cell subsets (CD3+CD56+NKG2C+, CD3+CD56+NKG2C- and CD3+CD56-NKG2C+) from about 8 donors had their TCR beta-chain repertoires profiled. Among the eight sequenced donors, only one was HCMV-seronegative, while the other seven were HCMV-seropositive. The eight sequenced donors were randomly selected healthy volunteers, three men and five women. The libraries were sequenced on Illumina HiSeq 2000/2500, MiSeq or NextSeq, producing 2 x 150 bp reads.

A commercial ELISA kit detecting HCMV-specific IgG in serum was used to determine HCMV serostatus. Ficoll density gradient centrifugation was used to isolate peripheral blood mononuclear cells from blood. General conclusions and limits of the study: Those dominant clonotypes were again the most abundant among CD3+CD56-NKG2C+ cells in a few donors, at about 25-60.1%. It remained unclear whether the expanded NKG2C-expressing T cell clones were specific for HCMV antigens. In more than 5 donors, the dominant CD3+CD56+NKG2C+ clonotypes were found to rank among the top 10 CD8+ clonotypes and to make up 1.0-7.0% of CD8+ T cells.

The origin of this receptor is a woman in her fifties or sixties in good health. Donor details come from another sample of the same person, matched by shared clones. Specimen: blood T cells: a sorted CD56 or NKG2C T cell subset, CD4+ or CD8+ T cells, or bulk PBMC T cells (not recorded which). Recombination joined TRBV15 with TRBJ2-5; TCRdb gives TRBD2 as the D gene, but with no DNA this cannot be confirmed. CDR3 loop: CATSRERLAVQETQYF.